This TCR beta chain was obtained from a study of T cells in Graves' hyperthyroidism and ophthalmopathy. This clonotype was detected many times. The antigen is not known. RNA transcripts provided the source from which TCR beta CDR3 regions were amplified. HTBI primers were the set used in a first-round RT-PCR of the TCR CDR3. From the multiplex PCR reads, TCRdb called clonotypes with MiXCR, one entry per CDR3 protein. The sample contains 350,000 to 450,000 distinct CDR3 sequences, 17% of which appear only once. Study-wide results and limits: In simple terms, a model built on 13 V-J features told ophthalmopathy apart from stable hyperthyroidism.

CDR1 SNHLY and CDR2 FYNNEI come from the germline V gene. This CDR3 has 15 amino acids. Trimming pared 7 bases from V and 1 base from J, leaving 16 bases between. From more than 8 ml of fresh peripheral blood, PBMCs were isolated. This sequence originates from a woman in her 30s with Graves' hyperthyroidism that later progressed to Graves' ophthalmopathy. Sequenced material: blood. The V gene is TRBV2, the J gene TRBJ1-1; tentatively, D is TRBD1 (5 bases). The CDR3 protein is CASTLRGQRNTEAFF. The DNA for the CDR3 is TGTGCCAGCACCCTGAGGGGCCAGAGGAACACTGAAGCTTTCTTT.